This T cell receptor beta chain was recorded in a study of T cell responses to AZD1222 COVID-19 vaccine. Study outcomes and limitations: Among AZD1222 vaccinees, only six or seven were seropositive at baseline. CD4 TCRs linked to vaccination spanned spike, dominating at 160-218 and 743-854.

The table came from immunoSEQ multiplex PCR; TCRdb's copy has only in-frame clones and leaves some out. The sample yields about 160,000 clones, approximately 92% seen once. Trimming removed 1 base from V and 2 bases from J; junction bases left unmatched: 15. Germline V gene sequence: CDR1 LNHNV, CDR2 YYDKDF (reference sequence). The CDR3 consists of 20 residues. Worth noting for this clone: Its antigen is still unknown.

This chain links TRBV15 with TRBJ2-1; the match to TRBD1 covers 9 bases. Sequences were derived from peripheral blood, sampled 28 days after the second AZD1222 dose. The receptor was derived from an adult who received the AZD1222 COVID-19 vaccine. CDR3 loop: CATSRAPSRTGDIPYNEQFF. DNA for the CDR3: TGTGCCACCAGCAGAGCTCCTTCGAGGACAGGGGATATTCCCTACAATGAGCAGTTCTTC.